This entry features one TCR beta chain sequence. What it binds is not known. This sample is drawn from a study of blood T cells in healthy people across ages. V dropped 8 bases and J dropped 0 bases, with 14 bases sitting between them. The CDR3 consists of 13 residues. Germline CDR1 GTSNPN, CDR2 SVGIG (reference sequence). Broader study findings: Unsorted PBMCs blocked a conclusive comparison of naive and antigen-experienced cells.

Primers used in a second PCR of roughly 6 to 11 cycles were a sample-barcoded 5' primer and a J-beta primer mix. TCRdb reprocessed the 5' RACE reads with MiXCR, giving one entry per CDR3 protein. The sample has about a million distinct CDR3 sequences, around 48% seen once. The V gene is TRBV30, the J gene TRBJ2-7; D is perhaps TRBD1 (5 bases). Sample: blood. The clonotype originates from a man aged 25-45 years in good health. CDR3 DNA sequence: TGTGCCCGATCAGACAGATTCTCCTACGAGCAGTACTTC. Its translation is CARSDRFSYEQYF. Full variable domain (rest looked up from reference TRBV30 and TRBJ2-7): SQTIHQWPATLVQPVGSPLSLECTVEGTSNPNLYWYRQAAGRGLQLLFYSVGIGQISSEVPQNLSASRPQDRQFILSSKKLLLSDSGFYLCARSDRFSYEQYFGPGTRLTVT.